This entry is about one TCR beta chain. The antigen remains unidentified. These data are taken from a study of graft-versus-host responses after intestinal transplantation. Study as a whole: After anti-thymocyte globulin induction, recipients took tacrolimus and steroids for three to four years. Points from the study as a whole: Recipient bone marrow held GvH clones, some seen earlier in ileum or blood.

Sequencing used immunoSEQ multiplex PCR; TCRdb keeps in-frame clones, though not all of them. The sample has 45,000 to 55,000 clones; about 90% are singletons. CDR1 and CDR2 from the germline V gene are MGHRA and YSYEKL. The CDR3 covers 18 residues. V shed 0 bases, J shed 6 bases, and the junction held 8 bases outside the gene matches. The clonotype originates from a human patient who received an intestinal transplant, so some T cells may come from the graft donor. The specimen comprised PBMCs, sampled 662 days after intestinal transplant. The V gene is TRBV4-1, the J gene TRBJ2-3; 14 bases align to TRBD2. Here the CDR3 DNA reads TGCGCCAGCAGCCAAGATGGCGCGGGGACTAGCGGGGGTGATACGCAGTATTTT. It codes for CASSQDGAGTSGGDTQYF.